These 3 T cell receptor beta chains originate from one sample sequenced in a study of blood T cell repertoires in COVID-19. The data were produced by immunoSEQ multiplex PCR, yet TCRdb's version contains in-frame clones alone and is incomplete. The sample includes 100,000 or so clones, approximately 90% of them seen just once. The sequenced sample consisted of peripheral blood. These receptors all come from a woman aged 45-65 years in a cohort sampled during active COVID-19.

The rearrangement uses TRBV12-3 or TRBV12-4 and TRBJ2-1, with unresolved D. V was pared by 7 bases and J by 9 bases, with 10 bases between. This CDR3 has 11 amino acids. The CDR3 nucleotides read TGTGCCAGCACCTCTTACGGTGAGCAGTTCTTC. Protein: CASTSYGEQFF.

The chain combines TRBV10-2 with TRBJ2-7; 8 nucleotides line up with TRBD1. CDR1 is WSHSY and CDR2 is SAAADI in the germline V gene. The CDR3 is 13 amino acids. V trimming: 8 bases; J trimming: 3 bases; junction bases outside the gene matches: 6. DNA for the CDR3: TGCGCCAGCTCCGGGACAGGTATCTACGAGCAGTACTTC. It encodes CASSGTGIYEQYF.

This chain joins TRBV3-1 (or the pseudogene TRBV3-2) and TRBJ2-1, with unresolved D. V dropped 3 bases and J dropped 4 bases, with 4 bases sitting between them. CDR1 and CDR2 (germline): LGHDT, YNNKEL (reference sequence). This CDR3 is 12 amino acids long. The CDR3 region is CASSHFYNEQFF. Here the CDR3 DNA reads TGTGCCAGCAGCCACTTTTACAATGAGCAGTTCTTC.